The next 14 T cell receptor beta chains were all read from a single sample in a study of T cell changes during pregnancy in multiple sclerosis. TCRdb keeps only in-frame clones here, not all; method: immunoSEQ multiplex PCR. This sample has 30,000 to 35,000 clones; 80% to 90% occur once, and the top ten carry 8% to 10%. The source material was CD8+ T cells from peripheral blood mononuclear cells, sampled in the first trimester of pregnancy. Receptor source: a female donor with multiple sclerosis, enrolled in a pregnancy study.

The V gene is TRBV6-6, the J gene TRBJ1-2; D perhaps matches TRBD1 (6 bases). The CDR3 has 13 amino acids. From germline, CDR1 is MNHNY and CDR2 SVGAGI (reference sequence). Trimming removed 10 bases at V and 4 bases at J, with 16 bases between. For the CDR3, the DNA is TGTGCCACCACTACTGGACAGATCTATGGCTACACCTTC. It translates to CATTTGQIYGYTF.

CDR3 sequence: CASSLYGDSPLHF. DNA for the CDR3: TGTGCCAGCAGTTTATACGGTGATTCACCCCTCCACTTT. The chain couples TRBV27 to TRBJ1-6; no definite D call. Trimming took off 1 base at V and 8 bases at J, with 6 bases between the two ends. Germline V gene data show CDR1 as MNHEY and CDR2 as SMNVEV (reference sequence). The CDR3 loop spans 13 amino acids.

The rearrangement joins TRBV12-5 to TRBJ2-5; the D gene is possibly TRBD2 (6 bases). Germline assignment: CDR1 LGHNT and CDR2 FRNRAP. The CDR3 consists of 16 residues. V lost 2 bases, J lost 4 bases, and 17 bases lay in between. Here the CDR3 reads CASGLPSEEGRETQYF. In nucleotides, the CDR3 is TGTGCTAGTGGTTTGCCCTCGGAGGAGGGGAGAGAGACCCAGTACTTC.

V is TRBV4-3 and J is TRBJ1-3; D unclear. The CDR3 loop spans 15 amino acids. V lost 0 bases to trimming and J lost 0 bases, with 6 bases between them. Germline V lookup: CDR1 LGHNA, CDR2 YSLEER. The CDR3 spells CASSQDEGSGNTIYF. The CDR3 DNA reads as TGCGCCAGCAGCCAAGATGAGGGCTCTGGAAACACCATATATTTT.

The chain uses TRBV9 and TRBJ2-2; possible D gene TRBD1, 6 bases. Germline-derived CDR1 and CDR2 are SGDLS and YYNGEE. The CDR3 spans 14 residues. V was cut by 2 bases and J by 2 bases, with 7 bases left in between. The DNA for the CDR3 is TGTGCCAGCAGCGTGGACAGAAACACCGGGGAGCTGTTTTTT. Translating it yields CASSVDRNTGELFF.

The chain carries TRBV2 and TRBJ1-1; D perhaps matches TRBD1 (5 bases). Looked up from germline, CDR1 is SNHLY and CDR2 is FYNNEI. This CDR3 comprises 14 residues. With 0 bases removed from V and 5 bases from J, the gap between germline ends came to 10 bases. CDR3 amino acids: CASSEAGDWTEAFF. The CDR3, as DNA: TGTGCCAGCAGTGAAGCAGGGGATTGGACTGAAGCTTTCTTT.

The rearrangement joins TRBV7-3 to TRBJ1-5; tentative D call: TRBD1 (5 bases). The CDR3 spans 13 residues. CDR1 and CDR2 from the germline V gene are SGHTA and FQGTGA. Trimming took 8 bases from V and 9 from J, leaving 17 bases between them. CDR3 nucleotides: TGTGCCAGCGCCATGGACACGTTTTCGCCCCAGCATTTT. Translation: CASAMDTFSPQHF.

The V gene is TRBV28, the J gene TRBJ1-4; a weak D match, TRBD1 (6 bases). This CDR3 is built from 14 residues. Germline lookup yields CDR1 MDHEN and CDR2 SYDVKM. V lost 6 bases and J lost 7, with 15 bases in between. CDR3 protein: CASSSGDELEKLFF. For the CDR3, the DNA is TGTGCCAGCAGCTCAGGGGACGAGCTTGAAAAACTGTTTTTT.

This clone was picked up a small number of times. The genes are TRBV7-3 and TRBJ2-1; possible D gene TRBD2, 5 bases. In germline, CDR1 is SGHTA, CDR2 FQGTGA. The CDR3 length is 13 residues. V was shortened by 2 bases and J by 6 bases, with 8 bases between the two germline ends. CDR3 DNA: TGTGCCAGCAGCTTATGGGCGGGCAATGAGCAGTTCTTC. Translating it yields CASSLWAGNEQFF.

The rearrangement links TRBV5-6 to TRBJ2-5; D unclear. There are 11 residues in the CDR3. CDR1 is SGHDT, CDR2 YYEEEE, per germline. V was shortened by 2 bases and J by 3 bases, with 2 bases between the two germline ends. CDR3 amino acids: CASSFKETQYF. CDR3 bases: TGTGCCAGCAGCTTCAAAGAGACCCAGTACTTC.

The rearrangement uses TRBV5-6 and TRBJ2-3; the match to TRBD2 covers 14 bases. Germline V gives CDR1 SGHDT, CDR2 YYEEEE. The ends lost 1 base at V and 4 bases at J; junction bases unmatched: 2. The CDR3 length is 16 residues. CDR3 amino acids: CASSLQTSGGADTQYF. As DNA, the CDR3 is TGTGCCAGCAGCTTGCAGACTAGCGGGGGGGCAGATACGCAGTATTTT.

The CDR3 region is CASSFNLYEQYF. The CDR3 DNA reads as TGTGCCAGCAGTTTTAACTTGTACGAGCAGTACTTC. The V and J genes are TRBV28 and TRBJ2-7, with no clear D. This CDR3 has 12 amino acids. CDR1 and CDR2 from the germline V gene are MDHEN and SYDVKM. Trimming pared 3 bases from V and 4 bases from J, leaving 7 bases between.

This clone was seen a single time. The J gene is TRBJ2-5, the V gene TRBV11-2; TRBD2 is a possible D gene (6 bases). V lost 5 bases, J lost 5 bases, and 18 bases lay in between. The germline V gene encodes CDR1 SGHAT and CDR2 FQNNGV. CDR3 length: 15 residues. The CDR3 DNA is TGTGCCAGCAGCCCTAGTGGGGGACGGGGGGAGACCCAGTACTTC. Its translation: CASSPSGGRGETQYF. The whole variable domain, remainder taken from reference TRBV11-2 and TRBJ2-5, is EAGVAQSPRYKIIEKRQSVAFWCNPISGHATLYWYQQILGQGPKLLIQFQNNGVVDDSQLPKDRFSAERLKGVDSTLKIQPAKLEDSAVYLCASSPSGGRGETQYFGPGTRLLVL.

The V gene is TRBV6-4, the J gene TRBJ2-1, with a tentative D call TRBD2 (5 bases). Trimming removed 6 bases from V and 7 bases from J, with 16 bases in between. Germline V lookup: CDR1 MRHNA, CDR2 SNTAGT. CDR3 length equals 14 residues. For the CDR3, the DNA is TGTGCCAGCAGCCCGGTCGGGGATCGGAATGAGCAGTTCTTC. It specifies CASSPVGDRNEQFF.